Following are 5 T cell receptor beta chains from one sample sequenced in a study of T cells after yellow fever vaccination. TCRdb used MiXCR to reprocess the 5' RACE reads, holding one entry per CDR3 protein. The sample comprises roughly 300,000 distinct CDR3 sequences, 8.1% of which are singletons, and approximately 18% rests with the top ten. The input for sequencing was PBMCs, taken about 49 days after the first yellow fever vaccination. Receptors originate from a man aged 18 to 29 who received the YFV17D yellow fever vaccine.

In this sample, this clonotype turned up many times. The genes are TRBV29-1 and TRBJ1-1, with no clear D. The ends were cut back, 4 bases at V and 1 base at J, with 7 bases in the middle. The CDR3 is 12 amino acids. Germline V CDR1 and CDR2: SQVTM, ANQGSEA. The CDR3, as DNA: TGCAGCGTTGTGTCAGCGAACACTGAAGCTTTCTTT. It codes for CSVVSANTEAFF. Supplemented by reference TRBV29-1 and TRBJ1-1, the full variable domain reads SAVISQKPSRDICQRGTSLTIQCQVDSQVTMMFWYRQQPGQSLTLIATANQGSEATYESGFVIDKFPISRPNLTFSTLTVSNMSPEDSSIYLCSVVSANTEAFFGQGTRLTVV.

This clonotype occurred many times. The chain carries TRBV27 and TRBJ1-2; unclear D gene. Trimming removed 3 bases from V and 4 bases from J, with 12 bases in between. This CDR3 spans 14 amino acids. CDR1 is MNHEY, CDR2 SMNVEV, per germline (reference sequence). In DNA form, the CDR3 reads TGTGCCAGCAGTTTGAGCATAACAGTCTATGGCTACACCTTC. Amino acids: CASSLSITVYGYTF.

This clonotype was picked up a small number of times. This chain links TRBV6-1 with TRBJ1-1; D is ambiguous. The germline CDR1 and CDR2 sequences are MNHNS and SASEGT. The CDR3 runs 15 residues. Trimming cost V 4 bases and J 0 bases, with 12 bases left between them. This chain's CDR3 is CASSANVGMNTEAFF. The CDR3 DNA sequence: TGTGCCAGCAGTGCCAACGTGGGGATGAACACTGAAGCTTTCTTT.

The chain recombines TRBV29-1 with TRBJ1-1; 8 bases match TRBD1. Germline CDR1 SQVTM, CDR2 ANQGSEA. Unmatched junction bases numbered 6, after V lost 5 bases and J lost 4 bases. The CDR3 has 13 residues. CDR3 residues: CSVTRTGSTEAFF. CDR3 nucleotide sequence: TGCAGCGTTACGAGGACAGGGAGCACTGAAGCTTTCTTT.

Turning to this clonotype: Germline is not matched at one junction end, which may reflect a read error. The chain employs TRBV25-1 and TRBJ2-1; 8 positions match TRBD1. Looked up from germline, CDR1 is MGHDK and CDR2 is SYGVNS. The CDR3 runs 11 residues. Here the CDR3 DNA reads TGTGCCAGCAGTGGTGGGACAGGCGGGGTCTTC. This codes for CASSGGTGGVF.